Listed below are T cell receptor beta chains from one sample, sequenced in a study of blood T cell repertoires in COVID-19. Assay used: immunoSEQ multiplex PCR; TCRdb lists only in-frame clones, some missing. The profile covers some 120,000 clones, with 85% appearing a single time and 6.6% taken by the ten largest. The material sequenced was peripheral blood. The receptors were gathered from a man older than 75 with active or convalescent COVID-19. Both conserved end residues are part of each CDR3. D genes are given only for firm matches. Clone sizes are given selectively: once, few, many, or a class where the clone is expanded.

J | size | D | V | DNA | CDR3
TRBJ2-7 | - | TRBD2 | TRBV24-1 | TGTGCCACCAGTGATTCAAGGACTAGCGGGAGATACGAGCAGTACTTC | CATSDSRTSGRYEQYF
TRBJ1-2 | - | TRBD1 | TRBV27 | TGTGCCAGCAGTTTCGGACAGGGGTATGGCTACACCTTC | CASSFGQGYGYTF
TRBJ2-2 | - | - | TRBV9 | TGTGCCAGCAGCGTAGCATCAAACACCGGGGAGCTGTTTTTT | CASSVASNTGELFF
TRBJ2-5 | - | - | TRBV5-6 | TGTGCCAGCAGCTTGAGTCCAGCGGGTGCCCAAGAGACCCAGTACTTC | CASSLSPAGAQETQYF
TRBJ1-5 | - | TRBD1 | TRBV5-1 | TGCGCCAGCAGCAGGACAGGGGATTCAAATCAGCCCCAGCATTTT | CASSRTGDSNQPQHF
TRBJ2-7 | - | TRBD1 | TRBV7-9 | TGTGCCAGCAGTCAGGGACAGTTCTACGAGCAGTACTTC | CASSQGQFYEQYF
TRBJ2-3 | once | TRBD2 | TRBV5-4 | TGTGCCAGCAGCTTGGATGTGGGACTAGCGGGGACAGATACGCAGTATTTT | CASSLDVGLAGTDTQYF
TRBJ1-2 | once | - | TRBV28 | TGTGCCAGCAGTTTTTGGACAACTGGCTACACCTTC | CASSFWTTGYTF
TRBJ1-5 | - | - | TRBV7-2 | TGTGCCAGCAGCTCGGACTTTAATCAGCCCCAGCATTTT | CASSSDFNQPQHF
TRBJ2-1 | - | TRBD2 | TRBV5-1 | TGCGCCAGCAGCCCGGGACTAGCACACAATGAGCAGTTCTTC | CASSPGLAHNEQFF
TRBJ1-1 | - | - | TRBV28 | TGTGCCAGCAGTTGGGCCAACACAGGTGAAGCTTTCTTT | CASSWANTGEAFF
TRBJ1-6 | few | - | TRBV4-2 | TGTGCCAGCAGCCAAACAGGGTACTCACCCCTCCACTTT | CASSQTGYSPLHF
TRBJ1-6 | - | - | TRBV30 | TGTGCCTGGACGCTCCCAGGGTATCGTTCACCCCTCCACTTT | CAWTLPGYRSPLHF
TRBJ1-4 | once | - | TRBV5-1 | TGCGCCAGCAGCGTCTCCAGGTTTCAACGCGAAAAACTGTTTTTT | CASSVSRFQREKLFF
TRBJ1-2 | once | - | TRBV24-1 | TGTGCCACCAGTGATCCGGACAGACCAACTAACTATGGCTACACCTTC | CATSDPDRPTNYGYTF
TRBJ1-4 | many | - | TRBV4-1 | TGCGCCAGCAGCCCGACCCCTAGCCCTAATGAAAAACTGTTTTTT | CASSPTPSPNEKLFF
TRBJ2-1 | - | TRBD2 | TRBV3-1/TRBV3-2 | TGTGCCAGCAGCCAAGACTGGCGGGGGGGCCGTTACAATGAGCAGTTCTTC | CASSQDWRGGRYNEQFF
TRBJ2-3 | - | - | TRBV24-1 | TGTGCCACCAGTGACAGTGTAGATACGCAGTATTTT | CATSDSVDTQYF
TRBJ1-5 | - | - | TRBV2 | TGTGCCAGCAGTGAAGCATCGGGGGGGGTCCAGCCCCAGCATTTT | CASSEASGGVQPQHF
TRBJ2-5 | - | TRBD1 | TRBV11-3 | TGTGCCAGCAGCTTAAGGACAGGGGCCCAAGAGACCCAGTACTTC | CASSLRTGAQETQYF
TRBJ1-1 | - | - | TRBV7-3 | TGTGCCACCCAAGGGCGGACAGCGTTCACTGAAGCTTTCTTT | CATQGRTAFTEAFF
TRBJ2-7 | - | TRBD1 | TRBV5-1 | TGCGCCAGCAGCCCAGGGACAGGGTCTTACGAGCAGTACTTC | CASSPGTGSYEQYF
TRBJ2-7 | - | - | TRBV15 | TGTGCCACCAGCAGAGAGACTAGATACGAGCAGTACTTC | CATSRETRYEQYF
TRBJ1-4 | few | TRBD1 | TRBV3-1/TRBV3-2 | TGTGCCAGCAGCACGCAGGGGGGAGATGAAAAACTGTTTTTT | CASSTQGGDEKLFF
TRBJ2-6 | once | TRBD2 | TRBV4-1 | TGCGCCAGCAGCCAACGGGGGGGTGGATACCCTGGGGCCAACGTCCTGACTTTC | CASSQRGGGYPGANVLTF
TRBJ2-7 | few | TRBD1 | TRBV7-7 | TGTGCCAGCAGCGTCGGGACAGAGGGCTACGAGCAGTACTTC | CASSVGTEGYEQYF
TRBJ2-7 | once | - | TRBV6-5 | TGTGCCAGCAGTCCTACCGGGACAAGCCCCTACGAGCAGTACTTC | CASSPTGTSPYEQYF
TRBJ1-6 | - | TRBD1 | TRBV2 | TGTGCCAGCAGTGAAGAGGGGACAGGGGTATATAATTCACCCCTCCACTTT | CASSEEGTGVYNSPLHF
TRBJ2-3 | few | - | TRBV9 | TGTGCCAGCAGCAGGGTCATCGGGGCAGATACGCAGTATTTT | CASSRVIGADTQYF
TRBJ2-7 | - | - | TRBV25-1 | TGTGCCAGCAGTGGGCAGGGTTTAAACGAGCAGTACTTC | CASSGQGLNEQYF
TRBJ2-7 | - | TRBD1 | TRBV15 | TGTGCCACCAGCGGAGACAGGGGTCCATCCTACGAGCAGTACTTC | CATSGDRGPSYEQYF
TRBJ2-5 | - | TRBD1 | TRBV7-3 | TGTGCCAGCAGCTTCACAGGGGGAGAGACCCAGTACTTC | CASSFTGGETQYF
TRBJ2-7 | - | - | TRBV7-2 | TGTGCCAGCAGCAACCCAGGGGAGACCTACGAGCAGTACTTC | CASSNPGETYEQYF
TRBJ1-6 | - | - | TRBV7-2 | TGTGCCAGCAGCTTAGATGGCAGGGGTGGATCACCCCTCCACTTT | CASSLDGRGGSPLHF
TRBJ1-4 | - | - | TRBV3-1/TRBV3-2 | TGTGCCAGCAGCCAAGTACGGGGGACGGAGCGTAATGAAAAACTGTTTTTT | CASSQVRGTERNEKLFF
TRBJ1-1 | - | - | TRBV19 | TGTGCCATTGGGCGGGAGGGCCGTCGAGTCCGACGGGAAAACACTGAAGCTTTCTTT | CAIGREGRRVRRENTEAFF
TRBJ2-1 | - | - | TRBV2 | TGTGCCAGCACACCGACAATTGAGCAGTTCTTC | CASTPTIEQFF
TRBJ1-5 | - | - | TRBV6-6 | TGTGCCAGCAGGGCAGGTGAATATAGCAATCAGCCCCAGCATTTT | CASRAGEYSNQPQHF
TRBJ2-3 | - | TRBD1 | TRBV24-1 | TGTGCCACCAGTGATTTCTCAGGCGACAGGGGCACAGATACGCAGTATTTT | CATSDFSGDRGTDTQYF
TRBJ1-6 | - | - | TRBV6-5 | TGTGCCAGCAGCCCCGACGGGGGTTATAATTCACCCCTCCACTTT | CASSPDGGYNSPLHF
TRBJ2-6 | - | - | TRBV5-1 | TGCGCCAGCAGCCTAAGCTCTGGGGCCAACGTCCTGACTTTC | CASSLSSGANVLTF
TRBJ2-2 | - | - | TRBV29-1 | TGCAGCGTTGAAGATTTCAGTCCCGGGGAGCTGTTTTTT | CSVEDFSPGELFF
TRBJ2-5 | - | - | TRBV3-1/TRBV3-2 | TGTGCCAGCAGCCGACTACCGACAGGGAGGATGCAGACCCAGTACTTC | CASSRLPTGRMQTQYF
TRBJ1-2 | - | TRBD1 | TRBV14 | TGTGCCAGCAGCCAAGACCGGACAGGTGGCTATGGCTACACCTTC | CASSQDRTGGYGYTF
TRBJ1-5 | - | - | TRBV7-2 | TGTGCCAGCAGCTTAGAACTCAATCAGCCCCAGCATTTT | CASSLELNQPQHF
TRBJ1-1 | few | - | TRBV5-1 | TGCGCCAGCAGCTTTGACAGCAGGGGTCTTAGGTCCATGAACACTGAAGCTTTCTTT | CASSFDSRGLRSMNTEAFF
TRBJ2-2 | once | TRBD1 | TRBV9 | TGTGCCAGCAGCGTAGTTCGGGGTACAGGGGAACAAGGGGAGCTGTTTTTT | CASSVVRGTGEQGELFF
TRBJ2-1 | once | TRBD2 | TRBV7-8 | TGTGCCAGCAGCTACAGATCTAGCGGGACCACCTCCTCCTACAATGAGCAGTTCTTC | CASSYRSSGTTSSYNEQFF
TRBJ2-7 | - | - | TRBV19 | TGTGCCAGTAGTAGCCAGTTAGGAGGGGAGCAGTACTTC | CASSSQLGGEQYF
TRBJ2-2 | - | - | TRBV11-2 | TGTGCCAGCAGCTTAGATGCGGGGCTAGCGAACACCGGGGAGCTGTTTTTT | CASSLDAGLANTGELFF
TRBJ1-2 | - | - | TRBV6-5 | TGTGCCAGCAGACCCACCGAGACAAGGCGATTCCACACCTTC | CASRPTETRRFHTF